The rows below give T cell receptor beta chains drawn from one sample of a study of blood T cell repertoires in COVID-19. Only in-frame clones appear in the TCRdb table, and some are missing; sequencing was by immunoSEQ multiplex PCR. Of 200,000 or so clones listed, 70% to 90% are singletons. The sample taken for sequencing was PBMCs or T cells enriched from blood (not recorded which). These TCRs come from a middle-aged woman with acute COVID-19. The CDR3 runs from the conserved cysteine through the conserved F or W. D genes are given only for firm matches. For some rows the clone size is stated as once, few or many, or as a class when expanded; others skip it.

d_gene: NA
j_gene: TRBJ1-5
v_gene: TRBV6-6
abundance: NA
CDR3aa: CASSYRGKSNQPQHF
CDR3nt: TGTGCCAGCAGTTACAGGGGGAAGAGCAATCAGCCCCAGCATTTT

d_gene: TRBD1
j_gene: TRBJ2-4
v_gene: TRBV11-3
abundance: NA
CDR3aa: CASSTRTGWNIQYF
CDR3nt: TGTGCCAGCAGCACACGGACAGGGTGGAACATTCAGTACTTC

d_gene: TRBD2
j_gene: TRBJ2-1
v_gene: TRBV29-1
abundance: once
CDR3aa: CSVSGTSGRNEQFF
CDR3nt: TGCAGCGTATCCGGGACTAGCGGGAGAAATGAGCAGTTCTTC

d_gene: TRBD2
j_gene: TRBJ2-3
v_gene: TRBV4-1
abundance: NA
CDR3aa: CASSQDRGTSGSTDTQYF
CDR3nt: TGCGCCAGCAGCCAAGATCGGGGGACTAGCGGGAGCACAGATACGCAGTATTTT

d_gene: NA
j_gene: TRBJ1-1
v_gene: TRBV7-8
abundance: NA
CDR3aa: CASSPTRGGYTEAFF
CDR3nt: TGTGCCAGCAGCCCCACGCGGGGAGGGTACACTGAAGCTTTCTTT

d_gene: NA
j_gene: TRBJ1-1
v_gene: TRBV9
abundance: NA
CDR3aa: CASSVAPGIEAFF
CDR3nt: TGTGCCAGCAGCGTAGCCCCAGGCATTGAAGCTTTCTTT

d_gene: NA
j_gene: TRBJ2-1
v_gene: TRBV5-1
abundance: NA
CDR3aa: CASSLLGGSGSEQFF
CDR3nt: TGCGCCAGCAGCTTGCTGGGAGGCTCGGGGAGTGAGCAGTTCTTC

d_gene: TRBD2
j_gene: TRBJ2-1
v_gene: TRBV19
abundance: once
CDR3aa: CASSVGGSQYNEQFF
CDR3nt: TGTGCCAGTAGCGTTGGCGGGAGTCAGTACAATGAGCAGTTCTTC

d_gene: TRBD2
j_gene: TRBJ2-2
v_gene: TRBV6-5
abundance: NA
CDR3aa: CASTGLAGYPGELFF
CDR3nt: TGTGCCAGCACTGGACTAGCGGGATACCCCGGGGAGCTGTTTTTT

d_gene: NA
j_gene: TRBJ2-5
v_gene: TRBV7-8
abundance: NA
CDR3aa: CASSFLGGRTQETQYF
CDR3nt: TGTGCCAGCAGCTTCTTGGGAGGACGTACGCAAGAGACCCAGTACTTC

d_gene: NA
j_gene: TRBJ1-1
v_gene: TRBV6-5
abundance: NA
CDR3aa: CASRAGRTEAFF
CDR3nt: TGTGCCAGCAGGGCAGGGCGAACTGAAGCTTTCTTT

d_gene: NA
j_gene: TRBJ2-7
v_gene: TRBV18
abundance: NA
CDR3aa: CASSPDITSGYEQYF
CDR3nt: TGTGCCAGCTCACCAGATATTACATCAGGGTACGAGCAGTACTTC

d_gene: TRBD2
j_gene: TRBJ2-3
v_gene: TRBV5-1
abundance: NA
CDR3aa: CASSLGRETTDTQYF
CDR3nt: TGCGCCAGCAGCTTGGGGCGGGAGACGACAGATACGCAGTATTTT

d_gene: NA
j_gene: TRBJ2-1
v_gene: TRBV27
abundance: NA
CDR3aa: CASSSSDLRTYNEQFF
CDR3nt: TGTGCCAGCAGTTCCAGCGACCTCCGGACATACAATGAGCAGTTCTTC

d_gene: TRBD1
j_gene: TRBJ2-5
v_gene: TRBV11-2
abundance: NA
CDR3aa: CASSSGHRGETQYF
CDR3nt: TGTGCCAGCAGCTCCGGCCACAGGGGGGAGACCCAGTACTTC

d_gene: TRBD2
j_gene: TRBJ2-2
v_gene: TRBV7-6
abundance: NA
CDR3aa: CASSPGLYTGELFF
CDR3nt: TGTGCCAGCAGCCCGGGACTATACACCGGGGAGCTGTTTTTT

d_gene: NA
j_gene: TRBJ1-6
v_gene: TRBV7-9
abundance: NA
CDR3aa: CASSPDSPNLSPLHF
CDR3nt: TGTGCCAGCAGCCCCGACAGCCCTAACCTTTCACCCCTCCACTTT

d_gene: NA
j_gene: TRBJ1-5
v_gene: TRBV19
abundance: NA
CDR3aa: CASSPYLESQPQHF
CDR3nt: TGTGCCAGTAGTCCCTATTTGGAGTCTCAGCCCCAGCATTTT

d_gene: NA
j_gene: TRBJ1-1
v_gene: TRBV5-5
abundance: NA
CDR3aa: CASSLDGVRVGMNTEAFF
CDR3nt: TGTGCCAGCAGCTTGGACGGTGTGAGGGTCGGAATGAACACTGAAGCTTTCTTT

d_gene: TRBD1
j_gene: TRBJ1-1
v_gene: TRBV19
abundance: NA
CDR3aa: CASTNQRGLGSSEAFF
CDR3nt: TGTGCCAGTACGAACCAGAGGGGGCTTGGTTCCTCTGAAGCTTTCTTT

d_gene: TRBD2
j_gene: TRBJ2-7
v_gene: TRBV5-6
abundance: NA
CDR3aa: CASSLVRWWTRWAGEQYF
CDR3nt: TGTGCCAGCAGCTTGGTCCGTTGGTGGACTAGGTGGGCGGGGGAGCAGTACTTC

d_gene: NA
j_gene: TRBJ1-3
v_gene: TRBV27
abundance: NA
CDR3aa: CASSFKLREPSGNTIYF
CDR3nt: TGTGCCAGCAGTTTTAAATTGAGGGAGCCCTCTGGAAACACCATATATTTT

d_gene: NA
j_gene: TRBJ2-1
v_gene: TRBV4-1
abundance: NA
CDR3aa: CASSLSSRPGLKWNEQFF
CDR3nt: TGCGCCAGCAGCCTATCAAGCCGACCGGGACTCAAATGGAATGAGCAGTTCTTC

d_gene: TRBD2
j_gene: TRBJ2-3
v_gene: TRBV14
abundance: NA
CDR3aa: CASSQASGWRNTQYF
CDR3nt: TGTGCCAGCAGCCAGGCTAGCGGGTGGAGAAATACGCAGTATTTT

d_gene: TRBD2
j_gene: TRBJ2-7
v_gene: TRBV11-2
abundance: NA
CDR3aa: CASSLDVAGAGSYEQYF
CDR3nt: TGTGCCAGCAGCTTAGATGTAGCGGGAGCGGGGTCCTACGAGCAGTACTTC

d_gene: TRBD1
j_gene: TRBJ2-1
v_gene: TRBV5-1
abundance: NA
CDR3aa: CASSYGQGGSYNEQFF
CDR3nt: TGCGCCAGCAGCTACGGACAGGGAGGATCCTACAATGAGCAGTTCTTC

d_gene: NA
j_gene: TRBJ2-7
v_gene: TRBV18
abundance: once
CDR3aa: CASKLAASSYEQYF
CDR3nt: TGTGCCAGCAAATTAGCGGCAAGCTCCTACGAGCAGTACTTC

d_gene: NA
j_gene: TRBJ1-2
v_gene: TRBV5-1
abundance: few
CDR3aa: CASSPSASSNYGYTF
CDR3nt: TGCGCCAGCAGCCCAAGCGCATCCTCTAACTATGGCTACACCTTC

d_gene: TRBD1
j_gene: TRBJ1-5
v_gene: TRBV28
abundance: NA
CDR3aa: CASSLSPGTGRQPQHF
CDR3nt: TGTGCCAGCAGTTTATCGCCGGGGACAGGACGTCAGCCCCAGCATTTT

d_gene: TRBD1
j_gene: TRBJ2-2
v_gene: TRBV9
abundance: NA
CDR3aa: CASSVSGGTNTGELFF
CDR3nt: TGTGCCAGCAGCGTCTCAGGGGGCACGAACACCGGGGAGCTGTTTTTT

d_gene: NA
j_gene: TRBJ1-1
v_gene: TRBV7-3
abundance: NA
CDR3aa: CASSFRGGDTEAFF
CDR3nt: TGTGCCAGCAGCTTCAGGGGAGGGGACACTGAAGCTTTCTTT

d_gene: TRBD2
j_gene: TRBJ2-7
v_gene: TRBV28
abundance: NA
CDR3aa: CASSRFGAGGRANYEQYF
CDR3nt: TGTGCCAGCAGTCGTTTTGGTGCTGGCGGGAGGGCCAACTACGAGCAGTACTTC

d_gene: NA
j_gene: TRBJ2-1
v_gene: TRBV9
abundance: NA
CDR3aa: CASSGRLGNPPGYEQFF
CDR3nt: TGTGCCAGCAGCGGCAGGCTGGGGAACCCTCCGGGGTATGAGCAGTTCTTC

d_gene: TRBD1
j_gene: TRBJ2-3
v_gene: TRBV19
abundance: NA
CDR3aa: CASSTGTGGIADTQYF
CDR3nt: TGTGCCAGTAGTACCGGGACAGGGGGCATTGCGGATACGCAGTATTTT

d_gene: NA
j_gene: TRBJ2-7
v_gene: TRBV7-8
abundance: NA
CDR3aa: CASSLIAEQYF
CDR3nt: TGTGCCAGCAGCTTAATAGCAGAGCAGTACTTC

d_gene: NA
j_gene: TRBJ2-7
v_gene: TRBV5-1
abundance: NA
CDR3aa: CASSLEAGSYEQYF
CDR3nt: TGCGCCAGCAGCTTGGAGGCAGGTTCCTACGAGCAGTACTTC

d_gene: NA
j_gene: TRBJ1-3
v_gene: TRBV7-9
abundance: NA
CDR3aa: CASSPPTRHSGNTIYF
CDR3nt: TGTGCCAGCAGTCCACCGACAAGACACTCTGGAAACACCATATATTTT

d_gene: NA
j_gene: TRBJ1-2
v_gene: TRBV12-3/TRBV12-4
abundance: NA
CDR3aa: CASSSLFGYTF
CDR3nt: TGTGCCAGCAGTTCCCTCTTTGGCTACACCTTC

d_gene: TRBD1
j_gene: TRBJ1-1
v_gene: TRBV28
abundance: NA
CDR3aa: CASSSTTGGQNTEAFF
CDR3nt: TGTGCCAGCAGTTCAACGACAGGGGGTCAGAACACTGAAGCTTTCTTT

d_gene: NA
j_gene: TRBJ1-6
v_gene: TRBV4-1
abundance: once
CDR3aa: CASSPLEAVSSPLHF
CDR3nt: TGCGCCAGCAGCCCCCTTGAGGCGGTTAGTTCACCCCTCCACTTT

d_gene: NA
j_gene: TRBJ1-5
v_gene: TRBV27
abundance: NA
CDR3aa: CASSLAGKNQPQHF
CDR3nt: TGTGCCAGCAGTTTAGCTGGCAAAAATCAGCCCCAGCATTTT

d_gene: NA
j_gene: TRBJ2-1
v_gene: TRBV27
abundance: NA
CDR3aa: CASSLSAGYNEQFF
CDR3nt: TGTGCCAGCAGTTTATCGGCGGGGTACAATGAGCAGTTCTTC

d_gene: NA
j_gene: TRBJ1-5
v_gene: TRBV7-8
abundance: NA
CDR3aa: CASSAATGSNQPQHF
CDR3nt: TGTGCCAGCAGCGCAGCAACGGGAAGCAATCAGCCCCAGCATTTT

d_gene: TRBD2
j_gene: TRBJ2-2
v_gene: TRBV2
abundance: NA
CDR3aa: CASRGGSATGELFF
CDR3nt: TGTGCCAGCCGCGGCGGGAGCGCCACCGGGGAGCTGTTTTTT

d_gene: TRBD1
j_gene: TRBJ1-5
v_gene: TRBV19
abundance: few
CDR3aa: CASSTQGSSNQPQHF
CDR3nt: TGTGCCAGTAGTACACAGGGGTCTAGCAATCAGCCCCAGCATTTT

d_gene: TRBD1
j_gene: TRBJ2-1
v_gene: TRBV5-1
abundance: NA
CDR3aa: CASAGTGPYNEQFF
CDR3nt: TGCGCCAGCGCCGGGACAGGACCCTACAATGAGCAGTTCTTC

d_gene: NA
j_gene: TRBJ2-7
v_gene: TRBV28
abundance: once
CDR3aa: CASSPGSASYEQYF
CDR3nt: TGTGCCAGCAGTCCCGGGAGCGCGAGTTACGAGCAGTACTTC

d_gene: TRBD2
j_gene: TRBJ2-1
v_gene: TRBV7-6
abundance: NA
CDR3aa: CASSLVWAGENEQFF
CDR3nt: TGTGCCAGCAGCTTAGTGTGGGCGGGAGAGAATGAGCAGTTCTTC

d_gene: NA
j_gene: TRBJ2-7
v_gene: TRBV6-6
abundance: NA
CDR3aa: CASSQASYEQYF
CDR3nt: TGTGCCAGCAGTCAAGCTAGCTACGAGCAGTACTTC

d_gene: TRBD1
j_gene: TRBJ2-1
v_gene: TRBV28
abundance: few
CDR3aa: CASQQGGGNEQFF
CDR3nt: TGTGCCAGCCAACAGGGGGGAGGCAATGAGCAGTTCTTC

d_gene: NA
j_gene: TRBJ1-4
v_gene: TRBV19
abundance: NA
CDR3aa: CASNYRLNEKLFF
CDR3nt: TGTGCCAGTAACTACAGGCTTAATGAAAAACTGTTTTTT

d_gene: NA
j_gene: TRBJ1-2
v_gene: TRBV30
abundance: NA
CDR3aa: CAPTHLTPEWGYTF
CDR3nt: TGTGCCCCGACCCATCTGACACCTGAATGGGGCTACACCTTC

d_gene: NA
j_gene: TRBJ2-7
v_gene: TRBV28
abundance: NA
CDR3aa: CASRPTGPGTYEQYF
CDR3nt: TGTGCCAGCAGACCCACAGGGCCGGGTACCTACGAGCAGTACTTC

d_gene: TRBD2
j_gene: TRBJ2-3
v_gene: TRBV19
abundance: NA
CDR3aa: CASSPTGASGRRDTQYF
CDR3nt: TGTGCCAGTAGTCCTACGGGGGCTAGCGGGAGGAGAGATACGCAGTATTTT

d_gene: NA
j_gene: TRBJ1-4
v_gene: TRBV3-1/TRBV3-2
abundance: NA
CDR3aa: CASSLRGGSNEKLFF
CDR3nt: TGTGCCAGCAGCCTTAGAGGCGGGTCTAATGAAAAACTGTTTTTT

d_gene: TRBD1
j_gene: TRBJ2-1
v_gene: TRBV19
abundance: NA
CDR3aa: CASRSPGRTGGNEQFF
CDR3nt: TGTGCCAGTAGGTCCCCCGGGCGGACAGGGGGCAATGAGCAGTTCTTC